The 6 T cell receptor beta chains given below trace back to one sample, sequenced in a study of blood T cell repertoires in COVID-19. Data came from immunoSEQ multiplex PCR; TCRdb stores just in-frame clones and leaves some out. The sample yields 390,000 or so clones, 70% to 90% seen once. The material sequenced was peripheral blood. These receptors were collected from a woman aged 25 to 39 with active or convalescent COVID-19.

The chain carries TRBV27 and TRBJ2-1, with 12 bases identical to TRBD2. The V and J ends lost 7 bases and 4 bases, in that order; junction bases with no gene match: 8. The length of the CDR3 is 16 residues. Germline values: CDR1 MNHEY, CDR2 SMNVEV (reference sequence). The CDR3 sequence: CASTMPGLAGYNEQFF. In DNA, the CDR3 is TGTGCCAGCACCATGCCCGGACTAGCGGGGTACAATGAGCAGTTCTTC.

The chain has TRBV14 and TRBJ1-1, with TRBD1 matching 7 bases. Germline CDR1 and CDR2: SGHDN and FVKESK. J gave up 3 bases and V 1 base, and 8 bases lay outside the gene matches. This CDR3 has 16 residues. CDR3 DNA sequence: TGTGCCAGCAGCCAAGGCTACTTCGGACAGGACACTGAAGCTTTCTTT. As protein: CASSQGYFGQDTEAFF.

This chain links TRBV18 with TRBJ1-5; 8 positions agree with TRBD1. The ends lost 8 bases at V and 2 bases at J; junction bases unmatched: 5. Per germline, CDR1 KGHSH and CDR2 LQKENI. This CDR3 contains 14 residues. CDR3 sequence reads: CASTQGAGNQPQHF. The CDR3 DNA reads TGTGCCAGCACGCAGGGGGCTGGCAATCAGCCCCAGCATTTT.

Turning to this clone: The junction and the germline gene differ at one end; a read error may be behind it. The rearrangement uses TRBV6-1 and TRBJ1-5; maybe TRBD1 (6 bases). The CDR3 is made up of 14 amino acids. Germline CDR1 and CDR2: MNHNS and SASEGT. CDR3: CASNEDRRNQPQHF. DNA for the CDR3: TGTGCCAGCAATGAAGACAGGCGGAATCAGCCCCAGCATTTT.

The chain links TRBV5-1 to TRBJ1-5; no clear D gene. The V gene's germline CDR1 is SGHRS and CDR2 YFSETQ. The germline V and J ends were trimmed by 5 bases and 7 bases, with 13 bases remaining between them. The CDR3 spans 13 residues. Here the CDR3 DNA reads TGCGCCAGCAGGAACCGAGAGTCCCAGCCCCAGCATTTT. It encodes CASRNRESQPQHF. Full variable domain (outside the CDR3, taken from reference TRBV5-1 and TRBJ1-5): KAGVTQTPRYLIKTRGQQVTLSCSPISGHRSVSWYQQTPGQGLQFLFEYFSETQRNKGNFPGRFSGRQFSNSRSEMNVSTLELGDSALYLCASRNRESQPQHFGDGTRLSIL.

The table lists this clone with a count of one. This sequence joins TRBV19 and TRBJ1-3; D uncertain. Trimming left V 2 bases short and J 2 bases short, with 7 bases between. The CDR3 runs 14 residues. Germline CDR1 is LNHDA and CDR2 is SQIVND (reference sequence). The CDR3 DNA reads as TGTGCCAGTAGTATAAGTCCTACTGGAAACACCATATATTTT. It translates to CASSISPTGNTIYF.